The 2 T cell receptor beta chains in this list originate from one sample, sequenced in a study of Tregs in tolerant kidney transplant recipients. Assay: immunoSEQ multiplex PCR; the TCRdb copy retains only in-frame clones and omits some. This sample has 15,000 to 17,000 clones; approximately 92% occur once, and the top ten carry over 10%. Sequencing was carried out using CD8+ T cells from blood. The receptor set was obtained from a human donor in good health.

CDR3 protein: CASSPSLGTGGADEQYF. As DNA, the CDR3 is TGCGCCAGCAGCCCTTCCTTAGGGACAGGGGGCGCGGACGAGCAGTACTTC. The chain recombines TRBV4-3 with TRBJ2-7, with TRBD1 matching over 12 bases. Germline V gene lookup returns CDR1 LGHNA and CDR2 YSLEER. J lost 5 bases, V lost 4 bases, and 12 bases had no gene match. This CDR3 is 17 amino acids long.

The chain joins TRBV30 to TRBJ2-3; possible D gene TRBD1, 5 bases. Germline values: CDR1 GTSNPN, CDR2 SVGIG (reference sequence). This CDR3 is 18 amino acids long. The ends were cut back, 1 base at V and 2 bases at J, with 22 bases in the middle. The CDR3 DNA sequence: TGTGCCTGGAGTGCACCGACCCCGACAGCCGCTGCCACAGATACGCAGTATTTT. The encoded protein is CAWSAPTPTAAATDTQYF.